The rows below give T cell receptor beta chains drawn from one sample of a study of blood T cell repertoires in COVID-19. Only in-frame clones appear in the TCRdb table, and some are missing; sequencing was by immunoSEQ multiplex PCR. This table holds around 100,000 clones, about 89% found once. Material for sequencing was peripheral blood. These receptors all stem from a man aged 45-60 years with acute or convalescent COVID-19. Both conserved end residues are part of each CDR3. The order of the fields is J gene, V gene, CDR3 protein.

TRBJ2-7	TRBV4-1	CASSQELAYEQYF
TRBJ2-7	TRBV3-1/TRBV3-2	CASSQEQGAEQYF
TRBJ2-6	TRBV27	CASRGGSFSGANVLTF
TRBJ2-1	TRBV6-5	CASRLLAGVINEQFF
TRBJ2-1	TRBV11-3	CASSLWAGSSYNEQFF
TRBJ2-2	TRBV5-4	CASSLKGLAGAFNTGELFF
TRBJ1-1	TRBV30	CAWTQTGVTEAFF
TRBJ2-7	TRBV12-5	CASGSPFRAGVTYEQYF
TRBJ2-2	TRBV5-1	CASRQASFTGELFF
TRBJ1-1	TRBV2	CASLGTANTEAFF
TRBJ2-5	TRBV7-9	CASSFRGEETQYF
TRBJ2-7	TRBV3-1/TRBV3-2	CASSTGTSLSYEQYF
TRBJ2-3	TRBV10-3	CAITESGSQTDTQYF
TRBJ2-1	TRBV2	CASSVRRLDEQFF
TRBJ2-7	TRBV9	CASSVEGGPYEQYF
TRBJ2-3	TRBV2	CASSKLAGVTDTQYF
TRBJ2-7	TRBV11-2	CASSLGQGGYEQYF
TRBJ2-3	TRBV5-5	CASSSSEGWSDTQYF
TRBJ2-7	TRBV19	CASSIGGGVYEQYF
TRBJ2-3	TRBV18	CASSPMGSGTDTQYF
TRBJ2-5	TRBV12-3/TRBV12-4	CASTLGPVETQYF
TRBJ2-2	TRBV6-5	CAISDRGSTGELFF
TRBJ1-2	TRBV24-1	CATSDPGEGTKDGYTF
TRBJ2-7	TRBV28	CASSPSRRARKQYF
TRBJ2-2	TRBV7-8	CASSSRGGAGELFF
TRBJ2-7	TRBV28	CASSFKTGGAYEQYF
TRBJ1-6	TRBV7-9	CASSLRQGVGSPLHF
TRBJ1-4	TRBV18	CASSPIRSSNEKLFF
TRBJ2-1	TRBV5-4	CASSPSVGASYNEQFF
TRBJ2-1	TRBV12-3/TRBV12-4	CASTTTGNNEQFF
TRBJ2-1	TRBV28	CASSPNRGNEQFF